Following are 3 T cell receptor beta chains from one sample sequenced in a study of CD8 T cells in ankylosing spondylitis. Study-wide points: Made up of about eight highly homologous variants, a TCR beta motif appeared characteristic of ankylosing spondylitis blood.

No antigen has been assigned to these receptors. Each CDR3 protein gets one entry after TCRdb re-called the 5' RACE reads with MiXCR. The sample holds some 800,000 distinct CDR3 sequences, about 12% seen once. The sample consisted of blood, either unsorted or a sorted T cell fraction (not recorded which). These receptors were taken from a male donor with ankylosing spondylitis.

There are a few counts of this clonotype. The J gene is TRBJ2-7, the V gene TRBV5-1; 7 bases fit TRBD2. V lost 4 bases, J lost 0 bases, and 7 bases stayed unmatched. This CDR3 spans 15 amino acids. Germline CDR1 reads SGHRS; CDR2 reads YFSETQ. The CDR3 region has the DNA TGCGCCAGCAGCCGGGGGAGCGGGGACTCCTACGAGCAGTACTTC. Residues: CASSRGSGDSYEQYF.

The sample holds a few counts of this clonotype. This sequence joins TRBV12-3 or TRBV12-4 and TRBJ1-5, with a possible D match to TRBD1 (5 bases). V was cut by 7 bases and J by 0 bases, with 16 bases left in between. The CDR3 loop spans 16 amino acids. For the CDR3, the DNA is TGTGCCAGCACCCTCTCGGGACCCAATAGCAATCAGCCCCAGCATTTT. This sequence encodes CASTLSGPNSNQPQHF.

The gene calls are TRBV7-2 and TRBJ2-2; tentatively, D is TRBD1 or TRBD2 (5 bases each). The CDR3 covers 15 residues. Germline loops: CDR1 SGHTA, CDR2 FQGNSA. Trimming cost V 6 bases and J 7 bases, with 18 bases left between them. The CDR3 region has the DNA TGTGCCAGCAGTCTAGAGGGGTCGTCACACGGGGAGCTGTTTTTT. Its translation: CASSLEGSSHGELFF.